This T cell receptor (beta chain) is from a study of blood T cell repertoires in COVID-19. On the study more broadly: Researchers got acute and convalescent COVID-19 samples from the United States, Italy and Spain.

J gave up 2 bases and V 5 bases, and 8 bases lay outside the gene matches. Germline V gene sequence: CDR1 MNHEY, CDR2 SMNVEV (reference sequence). The CDR3 contains 15 residues. Authors' data handling: The authors estimated nucleated cell counts from reference gene primer amplification. Using immunoSEQ multiplex PCR, the repertoire was profiled, and TCRdb retains in-frame clones only, with some absent. V, J and clone size are those of that table, while D and trimming were read from the DNA. The profile shows 210,000 or so clones, 85% to 90% of them singletons. The sequenced sample consisted of peripheral blood. The chain carries TRBV27 and TRBJ2-7; 8 nucleotides line up with TRBD1. The clonotype comes from a man in his fifties with acute or convalescent COVID-19. The CDR3 reads CASSPRTGRTYEQYF. Here the CDR3 DNA reads TGTGCCAGCAGTCCACGGACAGGGCGTACCTACGAGCAGTACTTC.